The rows below give T cell receptor beta chains drawn from one sample of a study of blood T cell repertoires in COVID-19. The table came from immunoSEQ multiplex PCR; TCRdb's copy has only in-frame clones and leaves some out. This sample has approximately 130,000 clones; over 70% occur once, and the top ten carry 5.5% to 6%. The sequencing sample was made of peripheral blood. The source is a man older than 75 with active or convalescent COVID-19. Both conserved end residues are part of each CDR3. Fields, in order: CDR3 DNA, CDR3 protein, J gene, D gene, clone size, V gene. The D gene is left open where the match is weak. Size values are once, few and many counts, or a class for expanded clones, and some rows have none.

cdr3_nt: TGCGCCAGCAGCGCCGACGGAGGGTTCTATGGCTACACCTTC; cdr3_aa: CASSADGGFYGYTF; j_call: TRBJ1-2; d_call: -; clone_size: -; v_call: TRBV5-1
cdr3_nt: TGTGCCAGCGGGTCTGGACAGGGCAATTCACCCCTCCACTTT; cdr3_aa: CASGSGQGNSPLHF; j_call: TRBJ1-6; d_call: TRBD1; clone_size: few; v_call: TRBV5-4
cdr3_nt: TGTGCCAGCAGCGTTTCTGGGACAGTGAACACTGAAGCTTTCTTT; cdr3_aa: CASSVSGTVNTEAFF; j_call: TRBJ1-1; d_call: TRBD1; clone_size: -; v_call: TRBV5-5
cdr3_nt: TGTGCCAGCAGTCGTCGACTTACAACTAATGAAAAACTGTTTTTT; cdr3_aa: CASSRRLTTNEKLFF; j_call: TRBJ1-4; d_call: -; clone_size: -; v_call: TRBV5-6
cdr3_nt: TGTGCCAGCAGTGATGGTGGGGGGGCCGAGAATGAGCAGTTCTTC; cdr3_aa: CASSDGGGAENEQFF; j_call: TRBJ2-1; d_call: -; clone_size: -; v_call: TRBV2
cdr3_nt: TGCGCCAGCAGATCTACAGGGGGCACTGAAGCTTTCTTT; cdr3_aa: CASRSTGGTEAFF; j_call: TRBJ1-1; d_call: TRBD1; clone_size: -; v_call: TRBV5-1
cdr3_nt: TGTGCCAGCAGCGGCAACGGCGGGGGGGCCACGGATACGCAGTATTTT; cdr3_aa: CASSGNGGGATDTQYF; j_call: TRBJ2-3; d_call: TRBD2; clone_size: once; v_call: TRBV9
cdr3_nt: TGTGCCAGCAGAACCACAGGGAACACTGAAGCTTTCTTT; cdr3_aa: CASRTTGNTEAFF; j_call: TRBJ1-1; d_call: -; clone_size: -; v_call: TRBV2
cdr3_nt: TGTGCCAGCAGCTTAGACAGGCAAAACTATGGCTACACCTTC; cdr3_aa: CASSLDRQNYGYTF; j_call: TRBJ1-2; d_call: -; clone_size: -; v_call: TRBV7-2
cdr3_nt: TGTGCCAGCAGAAGAGGGACAGGGACCTACGAGCAGTACTTC; cdr3_aa: CASRRGTGTYEQYF; j_call: TRBJ2-7; d_call: TRBD1; clone_size: -; v_call: TRBV27
cdr3_nt: TGTGCCAGTAGTGTCCATGGGGCACAAGAGACCCAGTACTTC; cdr3_aa: CASSVHGAQETQYF; j_call: TRBJ2-5; d_call: -; clone_size: -; v_call: TRBV19
cdr3_nt: TGTGCCAGCATGTACTCGCGGTCTGGAAACACCATATATTTT; cdr3_aa: CASMYSRSGNTIYF; j_call: TRBJ1-3; d_call: -; clone_size: -; v_call: TRBV6-5
cdr3_nt: TGTGCCAGCTCACTTAGACAGGCAGGAGATACGCAGTATTTT; cdr3_aa: CASSLRQAGDTQYF; j_call: TRBJ2-3; d_call: -; clone_size: -; v_call: TRBV18
cdr3_nt: TGTGCCAGTAGTACCCAGGGGACCCTTTCTAACTATGGCTACACCTTC; cdr3_aa: CASSTQGTLSNYGYTF; j_call: TRBJ1-2; d_call: -; clone_size: -; v_call: TRBV19
cdr3_nt: TGTGCCAGCAGCAACCAAAACAGGGGGCCCTACAATGAGCAGTTCTTC; cdr3_aa: CASSNQNRGPYNEQFF; j_call: TRBJ2-1; d_call: -; clone_size: -; v_call: TRBV21-1
cdr3_nt: TGTGCCAGCAGACCGGGGACAGGGAGCTCTGGAAACACCATATATTTT; cdr3_aa: CASRPGTGSSGNTIYF; j_call: TRBJ1-3; d_call: TRBD1; clone_size: -; v_call: TRBV7-9
cdr3_nt: TGCGCCAGCAGCCAAACGGGACAAGGAAATCAGCCCCAGCATTTT; cdr3_aa: CASSQTGQGNQPQHF; j_call: TRBJ1-5; d_call: -; clone_size: -; v_call: TRBV4-3
cdr3_nt: TGTGCCAGCAGCTCTGGACTACTTTCACCCCTCCACTTT; cdr3_aa: CASSSGLLSPLHF; j_call: TRBJ1-6; d_call: -; clone_size: -; v_call: TRBV11-3
cdr3_nt: TGTGCCAGCGATCTCGGGGGAAACACCATATATTTT; cdr3_aa: CASDLGGNTIYF; j_call: TRBJ1-3; d_call: -; clone_size: -; v_call: TRBV12-3/TRBV12-4